Described below is a single T cell receptor beta chain sequence and its context. The data belong to a study of blood T cell repertoires in COVID-19. Across the whole study: PBMCs, B-cell-depleted T cells, or T cells were the source of the cDNA or gDNA that made up the material.

The CDR3 is 13 residues long. Germline-derived CDR1 and CDR2 are SQVTM and ANQGSEA. V trimming: 4 bases; J trimming: 3 bases; junction bases outside the gene matches: 5. In the study's own analysis: Cell counts per sample came from amplifying reference gene primers. TCRdb's copy holds only in-frame clones and misses some; the assay was immunoSEQ multiplex PCR. The V and J calls and clone size come from that table; D and trimming were worked out from the DNA. The sample holds about 180,000 clones; 86% are singletons and the top ten take about 9.6%. The specimen sequenced was peripheral blood. The V and J genes are TRBV29-1 and TRBJ2-7, with 8 bases aligning to TRBD1. This receptor was obtained from a man between 50 and 59 years old with active or convalescent COVID-19. CDR3 nucleotide sequence: TGCAGCGTTGTACAGGGGGTTATCTACGAGCAGTACTTC. Residues: CSVVQGVIYEQYF.